These T cell receptor beta chains were read from a single sample in a study of neoadjuvant anti-PD-1 for oral cavity cancer. The assay was immunoSEQ multiplex PCR, and TCRdb's table has in-frame clones only and misses some. In the table there are around 32,000 clones, about 80% of which are singletons. This sample comprised PBMCs, obtained after nivolumab (anti-PD-1) treatment. The origin of the receptors is a person aged 35 to 85 with oral cavity squamous cell carcinoma. Each CDR3 is given with its conserved first and last residue. A D gene is named only where the DNA matches it firmly. Only some rows state a clone size, as once, few, many or a class for expanded clones.

CDR3aa | CDR3nt | v_gene | d_gene | abundance | j_gene
CASSTGTGVGTEAFF | TGTGCCAGCAGCACCGGGACAGGGGTCGGCACTGAAGCTTTCTTT | TRBV5-4 | TRBD1 | . | TRBJ1-1
CASSLGGQGYQETQYF | TGTGCCAGCAGCTTAGGGGGACAGGGGTACCAAGAGACCCAGTACTTC | TRBV7-9 | TRBD1 | . | TRBJ2-5
CATSGDRGNEQYF | TGTGCCACCAGCGGAGACAGGGGTAACGAGCAGTACTTC | TRBV15 | TRBD1 | . | TRBJ2-7
CASSPHMQETQYF | TGTGCCAGCAGTCCACATATGCAAGAGACCCAGTACTTC | TRBV27 | . | . | TRBJ2-5
CASSLMGEETQYF | TGTGCCAGCAGCTTGATGGGGGAAGAGACCCAGTACTTC | TRBV5-6 | . | . | TRBJ2-5
CASSQSRSPLHF | TGCGCCAGCAGCCAAAGTAGGTCACCCCTCCACTTT | TRBV4-3 | . | . | TRBJ1-6
CASSSRGGNMNTEAFF | TGTGCCAGCAGTTCCAGGGGAGGGAACATGAACACTGAAGCTTTCTTT | TRBV6-6 | . | . | TRBJ1-1
CASAYPGQGYNEQFF | TGTGCCAGCGCCTATCCAGGACAGGGGTACAATGAGCAGTTCTTC | TRBV6-6 | TRBD1 | . | TRBJ2-1
CASTRFGKGPLMNTQYF | TGTGCCAGCACCAGGTTCGGTAAAGGGCCTCTTATGAATACGCAGTATTTT | TRBV11-2 | . | . | TRBJ2-3
CASQQGLSYNSPLHF | TGTGCCAGCCAACAGGGCCTTTCCTATAATTCACCCCTCCACTTT | TRBV5-8 | . | . | TRBJ1-6
CASSGSNPRDRRFTVEYF | TGTGCCAGCAGTGGATCGAACCCGCGGGACAGGCGTTTCACCGTGGAGTACTTC | TRBV25-1 | TRBD1 | . | TRBJ2-4
CASSMSGGLNTEAFF | TGCGCCAGCAGCATGAGCGGAGGCTTGAACACTGAAGCTTTCTTT | TRBV5-1 | . | . | TRBJ1-1
CASSLQEFYEQYF | TGCGCCAGCAGCTTGCAGGAGTTCTACGAGCAGTACTTC | TRBV5-1 | . | few | TRBJ2-7
CASTDRGSSGEAFF | TGCGCCAGCACCGACAGGGGCAGTTCGGGTGAAGCTTTCTTT | TRBV10-2 | TRBD1 | once | TRBJ1-1
CASSSQAPGWTDTQYF | TGTGCCAGCAGCTCCCAAGCCCCGGGATGGACAGATACGCAGTATTTT | TRBV7-2 | . | . | TRBJ2-3
CSVLWGNTEAFF | TGCAGCGTTCTTTGGGGGAACACTGAAGCTTTCTTT | TRBV29-1 | . | few | TRBJ1-1
CASSLALSLNVGNEQFF | TGTGCCAGCAGCTTAGCACTGTCCCTAAATGTTGGCAATGAGCAGTTCTTC | TRBV7-8 | . | . | TRBJ2-1
CASSSGAPRKQYF | TGTGCCAGCAGTTCTGGGGCCCCGAGGAAGCAGTACTTC | TRBV6-5 | . | . | TRBJ2-7
CASSPLGALPETQYF | TGCGCCAGCAGCCCCCTGGGGGCCCTCCCAGAGACCCAGTACTTC | TRBV5-1 | . | few | TRBJ2-5
CAIRDRGYNEQFF | TGTGCCATCAGGGACAGGGGGTACAATGAGCAGTTCTTC | TRBV10-3 | TRBD1 | few | TRBJ2-1
CASSDRVNQPQHF | TGTGCCAGTAGCGACAGGGTAAATCAGCCCCAGCATTTT | TRBV19 | TRBD1 | . | TRBJ1-5
CASSLVWGRVSYNEQFF | TGCGCCAGCAGCTTGGTATGGGGCAGGGTGTCCTACAATGAGCAGTTCTTC | TRBV5-1 | . | . | TRBJ2-1
CASRATGLEQYF | TGTGCCAGCAGAGCTACAGGGTTAGAGCAGTACTTC | TRBV7-6 | . | . | TRBJ2-7
CASMFGLAGVQETQYF | TGCGCCAGCATGTTTGGACTAGCGGGGGTCCAAGAGACCCAGTACTTC | TRBV5-1 | TRBD2 | . | TRBJ2-5
CASSFPGRRSTYGYTF | TGTGCCAGCAGTTTTCCGGGACGGAGATCCACCTATGGCTACACCTTC | TRBV11-2 | . | . | TRBJ1-2
CASSLGSGRYQETQYF | TGTGCCAGCAGCTTAGGAAGCGGGAGGTACCAAGAGACCCAGTACTTC | TRBV11-3 | TRBD2 | . | TRBJ2-5
CASSSTGLETNEKLFF | TGTGCCAGCAGTTCGACAGGATTAGAGACTAATGAAAAACTGTTTTTT | TRBV27 | . | . | TRBJ1-4
CASSPTSVSYEQYF | TGTGCCAGTAGTCCGACTAGCGTGTCCTACGAGCAGTACTTC | TRBV19 | TRBD2 | . | TRBJ2-7
CASTQEGVGTDTQYF | TGTGCCAGCACCCAGGAAGGGGTGGGGACAGATACGCAGTATTTT | TRBV2 | . | . | TRBJ2-3
CASKTSGVPTDTQYF | TGTGCCAGTAAGACTAGCGGGGTTCCCACAGATACGCAGTATTTT | TRBV6-6 | TRBD2 | . | TRBJ2-3
CASSSDGAVYNEQFF | TGTGCCAGCAGCTCGGACGGAGCGGTGTACAATGAGCAGTTCTTC | TRBV7-2 | . | . | TRBJ2-1
CASSSSQGFWDGYTF | TGTGCCAGCAGCTCGTCACAGGGGTTTTGGGATGGCTACACCTTC | TRBV5-6 | TRBD1 | . | TRBJ1-2